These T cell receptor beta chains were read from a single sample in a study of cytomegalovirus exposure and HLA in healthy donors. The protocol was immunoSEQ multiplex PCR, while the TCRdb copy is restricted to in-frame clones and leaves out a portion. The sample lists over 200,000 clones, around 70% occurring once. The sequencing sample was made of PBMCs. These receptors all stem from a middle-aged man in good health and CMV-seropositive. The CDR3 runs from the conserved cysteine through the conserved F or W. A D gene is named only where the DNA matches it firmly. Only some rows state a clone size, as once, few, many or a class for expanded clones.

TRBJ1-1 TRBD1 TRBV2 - CASSTGQGYTEAFF TGTGCCAGCAGCACCGGACAGGGGTACACTGAAGCTTTCTTT
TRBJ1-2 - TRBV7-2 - CASSHPLDSNYGYTF TGTGCCAGCAGCCACCCCCTGGACAGCAACTATGGCTACACCTTC
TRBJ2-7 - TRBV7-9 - CASSLTGIYEQYF TGTGCCAGCAGCTTAACCGGGATCTACGAGCAGTACTTC
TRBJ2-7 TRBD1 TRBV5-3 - CARSSRQGEASYEQYF TGTGCCAGAAGCAGTCGACAGGGGGAGGCGTCCTACGAGCAGTACTTC
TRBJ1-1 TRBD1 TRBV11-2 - CASSPRQGIGTEAFF TGTGCCAGCAGCCCCCGACAGGGAATAGGCACTGAAGCTTTCTTT
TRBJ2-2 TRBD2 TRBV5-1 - CASRWGTSGYTGELFF TGCGCCAGCAGATGGGGGACTAGCGGGTACACCGGGGAGCTGTTTTTT
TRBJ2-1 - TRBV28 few CASSSPRTGDEQFF TGTGCCAGCAGTTCTCCCCGCACCGGGGATGAGCAGTTCTTC
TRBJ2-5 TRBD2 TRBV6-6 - CASSYTDRGVRETQYF TGTGCCAGCAGTTACACAGATCGGGGGGTACGCGAGACCCAGTACTTC
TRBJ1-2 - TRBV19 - CASSIVGTPYGYTF TGTGCCAGTAGTATAGTTGGGACACCGTATGGCTACACCTTC
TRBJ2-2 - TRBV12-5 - CASGLWGDTGELFF TGTGCTAGTGGTTTGTGGGGGGACACCGGGGAGCTGTTTTTT
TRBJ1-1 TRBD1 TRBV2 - CASSQPGQGRTEAFF TGTGCCAGCAGCCAACCCGGACAGGGAAGGACTGAAGCTTTCTTT
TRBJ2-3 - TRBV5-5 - CASSLAGDTQYF TGTGCCAGCAGCTTGGCCGGGGATACGCAGTATTTT
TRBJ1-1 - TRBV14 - CASSQGQHPGGEAFF TGTGCCAGCAGCCAAGGACAACATCCCGGAGGTGAAGCTTTCTTT
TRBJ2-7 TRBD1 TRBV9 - CASSVSGTGIYEQYF TGTGCCAGCAGCGTCTCCGGGACAGGGATCTACGAGCAGTACTTC
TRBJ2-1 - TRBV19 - CASSIGVTRNNEQFF TGTGCCAGTAGTATCGGGGTGACTAGAAACAATGAGCAGTTCTTC
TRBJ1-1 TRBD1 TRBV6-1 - CASSRGQGNTEAFF TGTGCCAGCAGTAGGGGACAGGGGAACACTGAAGCTTTCTTT
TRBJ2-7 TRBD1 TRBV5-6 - CASSWTNRDRGVYEQYF TGTGCCAGCAGCTGGACAAACCGGGACAGGGGTGTGTACGAGCAGTACTTC
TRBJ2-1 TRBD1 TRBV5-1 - CASSLEGGTAYNEQFF TGCGCCAGCAGCTTGGAAGGGGGCACAGCCTACAATGAGCAGTTCTTC
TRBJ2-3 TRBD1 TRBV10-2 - CASFGQQGDTDTQYF TGCGCCAGCTTCGGCCAACAGGGGGATACAGATACGCAGTATTTT
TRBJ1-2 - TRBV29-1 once CSVALSREANGYTF TGCAGCGTTGCACTGTCCCGGGAGGCGAATGGCTACACCTTC
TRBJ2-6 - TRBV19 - CASSIGGWSGANVLTF TGTGCCAGTAGTATAGGGGGCTGGTCAGGGGCCAACGTCCTGACTTTC
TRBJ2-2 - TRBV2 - CAGNRAGTGELFF TGTGCCGGAAACAGGGCGGGCACCGGGGAGCTGTTTTTT
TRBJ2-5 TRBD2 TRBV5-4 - CASSVTSGGPRGETQYF TGTGCCAGCAGCGTGACTAGCGGGGGCCCTAGAGGGGAGACCCAGTACTTC
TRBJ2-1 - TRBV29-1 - CSVEDTPGASSYNEQFF TGCAGCGTTGAAGATACCCCAGGGGCAAGCTCCTACAATGAGCAGTTCTTC
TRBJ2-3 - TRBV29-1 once CSVPWTDIGADTQYF TGCAGCGTGCCCTGGACGGACATAGGGGCAGATACGCAGTATTTT